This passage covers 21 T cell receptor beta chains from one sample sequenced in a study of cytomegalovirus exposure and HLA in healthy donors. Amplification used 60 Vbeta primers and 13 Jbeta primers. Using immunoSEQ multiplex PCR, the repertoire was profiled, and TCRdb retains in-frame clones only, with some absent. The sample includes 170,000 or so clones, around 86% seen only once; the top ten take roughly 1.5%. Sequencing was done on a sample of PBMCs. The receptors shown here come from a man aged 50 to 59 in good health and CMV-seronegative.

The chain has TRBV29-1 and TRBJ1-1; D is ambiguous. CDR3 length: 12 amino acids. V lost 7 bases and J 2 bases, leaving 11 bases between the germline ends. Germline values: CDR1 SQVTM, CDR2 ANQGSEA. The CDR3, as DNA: TGCAGCGCCTCAGTATCTAACACTGAAGCTTTCTTT. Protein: CSASVSNTEAFF.

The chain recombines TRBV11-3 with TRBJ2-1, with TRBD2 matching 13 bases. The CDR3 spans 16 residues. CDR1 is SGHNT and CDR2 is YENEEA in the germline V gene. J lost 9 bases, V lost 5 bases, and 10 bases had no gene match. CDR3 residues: CASSPGLAGLRGEQFF. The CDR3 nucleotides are TGTGCCAGCAGCCCGGGACTAGCGGGACTCCGCGGTGAGCAGTTCTTC. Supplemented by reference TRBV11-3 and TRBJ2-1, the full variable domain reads EAGVVQSPRYKIIEKKQPVAFWCNPISGHNTLYWYLQNLGQGPELLIRYENEEAVDDSQLPKDRFSAERLKGVDSTLKIQPAELGDSAVYLCASSPGLAGLRGEQFFGPGTRLTVL.

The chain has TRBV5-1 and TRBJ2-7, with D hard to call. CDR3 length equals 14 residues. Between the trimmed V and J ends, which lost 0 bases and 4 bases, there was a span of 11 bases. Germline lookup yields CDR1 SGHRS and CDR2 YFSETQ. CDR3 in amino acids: CASSLDGDQYEQYF. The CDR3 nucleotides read TGCGCCAGCAGCTTGGACGGTGATCAATACGAGCAGTACTTC.

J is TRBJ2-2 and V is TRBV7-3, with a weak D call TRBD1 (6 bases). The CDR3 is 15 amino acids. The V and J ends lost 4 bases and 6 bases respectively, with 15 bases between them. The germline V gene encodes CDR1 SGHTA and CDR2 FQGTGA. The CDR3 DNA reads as TGTGCCAGCAGCTCCAGGAGAGGGGGTTCCGGGGAGCTGTTTTTT. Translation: CASSSRRGGSGELFF.

CDR3 sequence (DNA): TGTGCCAGCAGATTGACTCCGGGACAGGGAAACGAAAAACTGTTTTTT. Translated: CASRLTPGQGNEKLFF. The chain has TRBV7-6 and TRBJ1-4; 9 nucleotides match TRBD1. The CDR3 totals 16 residues. The V segment lost 6 bases and the J segment 8 bases; nucleotides outside the gene matches: 13. Germline CDR1 and CDR2: SGHVS and FNYEAQ.

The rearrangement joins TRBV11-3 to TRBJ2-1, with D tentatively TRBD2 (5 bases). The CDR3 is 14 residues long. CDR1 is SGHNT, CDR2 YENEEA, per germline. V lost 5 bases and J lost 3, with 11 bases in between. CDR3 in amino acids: CASSPDSYYNEQFF. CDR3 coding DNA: TGTGCCAGCAGCCCGGACTCCTACTACAATGAGCAGTTCTTC.

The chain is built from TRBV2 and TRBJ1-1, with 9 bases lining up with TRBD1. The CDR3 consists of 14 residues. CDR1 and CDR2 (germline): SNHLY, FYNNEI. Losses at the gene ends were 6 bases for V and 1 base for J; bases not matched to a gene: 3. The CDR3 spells CASRLDRGNTEAFF. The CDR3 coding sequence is TGTGCCAGCAGGTTGGACAGGGGGAACACTGAAGCTTTCTTT.

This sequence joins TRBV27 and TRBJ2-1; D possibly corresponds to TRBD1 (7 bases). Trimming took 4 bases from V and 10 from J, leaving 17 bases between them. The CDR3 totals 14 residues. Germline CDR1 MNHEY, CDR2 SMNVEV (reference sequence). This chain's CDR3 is CASSSKLQGREQFF. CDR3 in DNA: TGTGCCAGCAGTTCGAAATTACAGGGGAGGGAGCAGTTCTTC.

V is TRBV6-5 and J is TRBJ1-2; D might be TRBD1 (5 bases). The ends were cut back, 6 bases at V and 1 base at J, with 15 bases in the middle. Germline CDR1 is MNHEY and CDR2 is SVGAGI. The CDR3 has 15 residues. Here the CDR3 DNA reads TGTGCCAGCAGCCAACACAGGATTGATAACTATGGCTACACCTTC. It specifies CASSQHRIDNYGYTF.

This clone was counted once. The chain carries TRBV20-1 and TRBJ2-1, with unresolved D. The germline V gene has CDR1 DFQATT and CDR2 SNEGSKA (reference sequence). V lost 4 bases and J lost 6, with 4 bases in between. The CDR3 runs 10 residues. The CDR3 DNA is TGCAGTGCTATTCGCAATGAGCAGTTCTTC. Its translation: CSAIRNEQFF.

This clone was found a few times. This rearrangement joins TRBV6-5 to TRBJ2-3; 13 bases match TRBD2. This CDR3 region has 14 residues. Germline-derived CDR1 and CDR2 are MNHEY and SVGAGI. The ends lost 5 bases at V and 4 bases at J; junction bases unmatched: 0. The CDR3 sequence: CASSTSGGADTQYF. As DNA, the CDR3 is TGTGCCAGCAGTACTAGCGGGGGGGCAGATACGCAGTATTTT.

CDR3 sequence reads: CASFRHRGRTDTGELFF. CDR3 coding DNA: TGTGCCAGTTTCCGCCACAGGGGGCGCACCGACACCGGGGAGCTGTTTTTT. This chain links TRBV9 with TRBJ2-2; 9 nucleotides match TRBD1. The CDR3 loop spans 17 amino acids. Per the germline V gene, CDR1 is SGDLS and CDR2 is YYNGEE. V was clipped by 8 bases and J by 3 bases; unmatched bases: 14.

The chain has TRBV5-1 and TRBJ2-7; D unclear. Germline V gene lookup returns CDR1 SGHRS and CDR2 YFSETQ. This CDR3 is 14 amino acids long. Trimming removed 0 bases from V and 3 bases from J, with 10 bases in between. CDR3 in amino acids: CASSLGAPNYEQYF. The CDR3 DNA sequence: TGCGCCAGCAGCTTGGGGGCCCCCAACTACGAGCAGTACTTC.

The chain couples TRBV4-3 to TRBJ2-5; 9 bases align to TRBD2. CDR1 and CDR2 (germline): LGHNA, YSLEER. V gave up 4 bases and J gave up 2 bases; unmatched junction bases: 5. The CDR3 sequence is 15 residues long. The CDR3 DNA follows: TGCGCCAGCAGCCGGGGACTAGCAATTCAAGAGACCCAGTACTTC. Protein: CASSRGLAIQETQYF.

CDR3 bases: TGCGCCAGCAGCGGCGACAGGGTCCCCGGGGAGCTGTTTTTT. As protein: CASSGDRVPGELFF. This chain links TRBV5-1 with TRBJ2-2; 7 positions match TRBD1. This CDR3 comprises 14 residues. CDR1 is SGHRS, CDR2 YFSETQ, per germline. Trimming removed 4 bases from V and 6 bases from J; junction bases left unmatched: 6.

The CDR3 DNA sequence: TGTGCCAGCAGTATCAGGGGTAGCAATCAGCCCCAGCATTTT. It translates to CASSIRGSNQPQHF. This chain connects TRBV7-2 to TRBJ1-5, with D possibly matching TRBD1 (6 bases). Between the trimmed V and J ends, which lost 6 bases and 0 bases, there was a span of 9 bases. Germline CDR1 SGHTA, CDR2 FQGNSA. This CDR3 is 14 amino acids long. Full variable domain (missing parts from reference TRBV7-2 and TRBJ1-5): GAGVSQSPSNKVTEKGKDVELRCDPISGHTALYWYRQSLGQGLEFLIYFQGNSAPDKSGLPSDRFSAERTGGSVSTLTIQRTQQEDSAVYLCASSIRGSNQPQHFGDGTRLSIL.

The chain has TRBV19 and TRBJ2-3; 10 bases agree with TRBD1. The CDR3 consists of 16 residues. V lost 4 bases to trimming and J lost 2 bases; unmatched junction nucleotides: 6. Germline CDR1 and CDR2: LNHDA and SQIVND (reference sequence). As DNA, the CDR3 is TGTGCCAGTAGTACAAGGACAGGGGGGATCACAGATACGCAGTATTTT. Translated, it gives CASSTRTGGITDTQYF.

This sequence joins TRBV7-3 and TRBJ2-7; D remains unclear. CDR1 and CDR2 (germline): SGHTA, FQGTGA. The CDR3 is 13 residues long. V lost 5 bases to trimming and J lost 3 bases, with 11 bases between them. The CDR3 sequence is CASSIDTDYEQYF. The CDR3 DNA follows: TGTGCCAGCAGCATCGACACGGACTACGAGCAGTACTTC.

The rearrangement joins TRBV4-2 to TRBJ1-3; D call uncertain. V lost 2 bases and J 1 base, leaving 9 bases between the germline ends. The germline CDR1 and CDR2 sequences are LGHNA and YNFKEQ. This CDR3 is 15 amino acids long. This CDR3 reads CASSQPTESGNTIYF. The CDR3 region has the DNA TGTGCCAGCAGCCAACCTACAGAATCTGGAAACACCATATATTTT.

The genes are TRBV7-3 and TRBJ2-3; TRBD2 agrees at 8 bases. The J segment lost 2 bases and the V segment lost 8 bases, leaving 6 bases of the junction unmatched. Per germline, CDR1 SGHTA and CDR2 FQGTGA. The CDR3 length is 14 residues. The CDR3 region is CASGAGADTDTQYF. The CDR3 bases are TGTGCCAGCGGAGCGGGGGCCGACACAGATACGCAGTATTTT.

CDR3 bases: TGTGCCAGCAGTTCTCCTCCCGGGGGCTACACCTTC. The encoded protein is CASSSPPGGYTF. The V and J genes are TRBV28 and TRBJ1-2; D unresolved. Germline CDR1 and CDR2: MDHEN and SYDVKM. Trimming left V 4 bases short and J 8 bases short, with 11 bases between. This CDR3 region has 12 residues.